This T cell receptor beta chain was identified in a study of PD-1 and CTLA-4 blockade in melanoma. TCRdb keeps only in-frame clones here, not all; method: immunoSEQ multiplex PCR. In the table there are about 21,000 clones, around 89% of which are singletons. CDR3 size: 17 residues. Germline V gene sequence: CDR1 LGHNA, CDR2 YSLEER. Trimming at V came to 4 bases and at J to 3 bases, leaving 9 bases not matched to a gene. The chain uses TRBV4-3 and TRBJ1-6; TRBD1 agrees at 7 bases. The sequencing here drew on CD8+ T cells from peripheral blood, taken before anti-PD-1 treatment. This TCR was sampled from a human donor with melanoma. This chain's CDR3 is CASSPGGEGFYNSPLHF. CDR3 DNA sequence: TGCGCCAGCAGCCCAGGGGGAGAGGGGTTCTATAATTCACCCCTCCACTTT.